The 6 T cell receptor beta chains below all came from one sample that was sequenced in a study of blood T cell repertoires in COVID-19. Assay: immunoSEQ multiplex PCR; the TCRdb copy retains only in-frame clones and omits some. The top ten clones hold 1.5% of a sample with about 120,000 clones, 88% of them seen once. Sequenced input: peripheral blood. These receptors were taken from a human donor in a cohort sampled during active COVID-19.

This sequence joins TRBV16 and TRBJ2-5; a weak D match, TRBD1 (6 bases). Germline loops: CDR1 KGHSY, CDR2 FQNENV. The V end was cut by 2 bases, the J end by 4 bases, with 11 bases between. The CDR3 has 14 residues. The CDR3 DNA is TGTGCCAGCAGCCAAACAGGGCCTCGAGAGACCCAGTACTTC. This encodes CASSQTGPRETQYF.

The CDR3 region has the DNA TGTGCCAGCAGCATTAGCGGGTCGCGAGCATACAATGAGCAGTTCTTC. Residues: CASSISGSRAYNEQFF. This chain connects TRBV11-2 to TRBJ2-1; 7 bases are shared with TRBD2. CDR1 and CDR2 from the germline V gene are SGHAT and FQNNGV. The CDR3 runs 16 residues. V trimming: 5 bases; J trimming: 4 bases; junction bases outside the gene matches: 11.

The chain carries TRBV11-2 and TRBJ2-7, with D possibly matching TRBD1 (8 bases). The CDR3 covers 17 residues. Germline V CDR1 and CDR2: SGHAT, FQNNGV. Trimming stripped 2 bases from V and 4 bases from J, with 21 bases between. This CDR3 is CASSLLGGGTGLYEQYF. The CDR3 DNA reads as TGTGCCAGCAGCTTATTGGGGGGGGGGACAGGACTGTACGAGCAGTACTTC.

Details on this clone: The junction departs from germline at one end; a sequencing error may be responsible. The chain has TRBV7-2 and TRBJ1-1; the match to TRBD1 covers 9 bases. The V gene's germline CDR1 is SGHTA and CDR2 FQGNSA. The CDR3 loop spans 13 amino acids. This CDR3 reads CASSYGTGTEVFF. The CDR3 coding sequence is TGTGCCAGCAGCTACGGGACAGGGACGGAAGTTTTCTTT. The entire variable domain, with the rest obtained from reference TRBV7-2 and TRBJ1-1, is as follows: GAGVSQSPSNKVTEKGKDVELRCDPISGHTALYWYRQSLGQGLEFLIYFQGNSAPDKSGLPSDRFSAERTGGSVSTLTIQRTQQEDSAVYLCASSYGTGTEVFFGQGTRLTVV.

The chain employs TRBV10-3 and TRBJ2-7; D may be TRBD1 (7 bases). The ends were cut back, 6 bases at V and 5 bases at J, with 17 bases in the middle. This CDR3 is built from 14 residues. Germline CDR1 reads ENHRY; CDR2 reads SYGVKD. As DNA, the CDR3 is TGTGCCATCAGCCAAGGGGGCCGCGGGGACGAGCAGTACTTC. Its translation is CAISQGGRGDEQYF.

The chain couples TRBV27 to TRBJ2-1; 9 positions match TRBD1. The CDR3 runs 16 residues. In germline, CDR1 is MNHEY, CDR2 SMNVEV (reference sequence). Trimming took 0 bases from V and 4 from J; bases not matched to a gene: 4. In DNA form, the CDR3 reads TGTGCCAGCAGTTTATCGGGACAGGGCCTTTACAATGAGCAGTTCTTC. Its protein product is CASSLSGQGLYNEQFF.